This TCR beta chain was captured in a study of blood T cell repertoires in COVID-19. Germline CDR1 reads LNHNV; CDR2 reads YYDKDF (reference sequence). CDR3 length equals 18 residues. The V gene end was trimmed by 0 bases and the J gene end by 6 bases; junction bases not matched to a gene: 8. In the authors' methods: Amplification from reference gene primers served as the basis for estimated nucleated cell counts. Sequencing was performed with immunoSEQ multiplex PCR; in TCRdb, only in-frame clones are kept and a portion is missing. The V and J calls and clone size come from that table; D and trimming were worked out from the DNA. The repertoire has over 250,000 clones, over 75% of them found once; the top ten carry more than 10%.

The V and J genes are TRBV15 and TRBJ2-1, with 13 bases aligning to TRBD2. Sequences were obtained from peripheral blood. This TCR was recovered from a human donor in a cohort sampled during active COVID-19. Here the CDR3 DNA reads TGTGCCACCAGCAGAGAAAGCGGACTAGCGGGAGTTTTCAATGAGCAGTTCTTC. Translating gives CATSRESGLAGVFNEQFF.